A selection of T cell receptor beta chains follows, all from one sample in a study of blood T cell repertoires in COVID-19. Data came from immunoSEQ multiplex PCR; TCRdb stores just in-frame clones and leaves some out. Of fewer than 300,000 clones in the sample, 80% to 95% were seen once. Sample: PBMCs or T cells enriched from blood (not recorded which). All receptors derive from a woman under 40 who had recovered from COVID-19. Each CDR3 is given with its conserved first and last residue. A D gene is named only where the DNA matches it firmly. Some rows mark clone size as missing; the rest say once, few, many or name a class of expanded clone.

>NA|NA|TRBJ2-7|TRBV19
CASSTPRNDFTAYEQYF
TGTGCCAGTAGTACCCCTCGAAACGACTTCACCGCCTACGAGCAGTACTTC
>NA|TRBD1|TRBJ2-7|TRBV6-6
CASSPGQGRYEQYF
TGTGCCAGCAGTCCTGGACAGGGAAGGTACGAGCAGTACTTC
>NA|NA|TRBJ2-1|TRBV29-1
CSVGFQGSSYNEQFF
TGCAGTGTTGGGTTTCAGGGCAGCTCCTACAATGAGCAGTTCTTC
>NA|TRBD1|TRBJ1-1|TRBV5-4
CASSKGAQTKDTEAFF
TGTGCCAGCAGCAAGGGGGCGCAAACGAAGGACACTGAAGCTTTCTTT
>NA|TRBD2|TRBJ2-1|TRBV4-3
CASSQTSAGFYNEQFF
TGCGCCAGCAGCCAAACTTCAGCGGGGTTCTACAATGAGCAGTTCTTC
>few|TRBD2|TRBJ2-5|TRBV10-1
CASTCPTSGSLWGETQYF
TGCGCCAGCACTTGCCCGACTAGCGGGAGTTTGTGGGGAGAGACCCAGTACTTC
>NA|TRBD1|TRBJ2-5|TRBV5-6
CASSPLRDRGVETQYF
TGTGCCAGCAGTCCTCTCCGGGACAGGGGCGTGGAGACCCAGTACTTC
>NA|NA|TRBJ2-5|TRBV11-2
CASSLEGRREETQYF
TGTGCCAGCAGCTTAGAGGGGCGGAGGGAAGAGACCCAGTACTTC
>NA|TRBD1|TRBJ2-7|TRBV27
CASSASDRVSEQYF
TGTGCCAGCAGTGCCTCGGACAGGGTTAGCGAGCAGTACTTC
>NA|NA|TRBJ2-7|TRBV2
CASTSTRVISYEQYF
TGTGCCAGCACCAGCACTAGGGTCATATCCTACGAGCAGTACTTC
>NA|TRBD1|TRBJ2-2|TRBV12-5
CASGRQGVTGELFF
TGTGCTAGTGGTCGACAGGGGGTCACCGGGGAGCTGTTTTTT
>NA|TRBD1|TRBJ2-1|TRBV5-8
CASSSGTGSPYNEQFF
TGTGCCAGCAGCTCCGGGACAGGGTCCCCCTACAATGAGCAGTTCTTC
>NA|NA|TRBJ1-1|TRBV27
CASSFRPRNTEAFF
TGTGCCAGCAGTTTTCGGCCTAGGAACACTGAAGCTTTCTTT
>NA|TRBD1|TRBJ2-3|TRBV5-4
CASSSGGRIDTQYF
TGTGCCAGCAGCTCAGGGGGACGGATAGATACGCAGTATTTT
>NA|TRBD1|TRBJ2-3|TRBV7-6
CASSSFPGQSSDTQYF
TGTGCCAGCAGCTCTTTTCCGGGACAGAGCTCAGATACGCAGTATTTT
>NA|TRBD2|TRBJ2-2|TRBV5-5
CASSLTWTSGRGGELFF
TGTGCCAGCAGCTTGACCTGGACTAGCGGGAGAGGCGGGGAGCTGTTTTTT
>NA|NA|TRBJ2-6|TRBV2
CASSVQATGANVLTF
TGTGCCAGCAGTGTACAGGCAACTGGGGCCAACGTCCTGACTTTC
>NA|TRBD2|TRBJ2-1|TRBV15
CATSQLAGGPVKNEQFF
TGTGCCACCAGCCAACTAGCGGGAGGGCCGGTAAAAAATGAGCAGTTCTTC
>once|NA|TRBJ1-3|TRBV10-3
CAISEALARFSGNTIYF
TGTGCCATCAGTGAGGCTTTAGCAAGATTCTCTGGAAACACCATATATTTT
>NA|TRBD1|TRBJ1-5|TRBV23-1
CASSQSQTGDSNQPQHF
TGCGCCAGCAGTCAATCCCAGACAGGGGATAGCAATCAGCCCCAGCATTTT